The entry that follows covers one T cell receptor beta chain sequence. What it binds is not known. What was sequenced were expressed TCRB transcripts, since all of the isolated RNA had been reverse transcribed. Produced via immunoSEQ multiplex PCR; TCRdb's table is partial and in-frame only. The sample contains 300,000 or so clones, 7% to 9% of which appear only once. The data derive from a study of beta chain features in type 1 diabetes. CDR1 is SGHAT and CDR2 is FQNNGV in the germline V gene. J lost 3 bases, V lost 3 bases, and 10 bases had no gene match. The length of the CDR3 is 16 residues. Heparinised blood was drawn once per donor, averaging about 0.11 L. Overall study results and limits: Because the template was cDNA, high-expressing cells might be over-represented.

This TCR came from a woman aged 18-29 years in good health. The specimen was central memory CD4+ T cells from blood. The V call is TRBV11-2, the J call TRBJ2-7, with 8 bases matching TRBD2. CDR3 loop: CASSFIRGLGFYEQYF. CDR3 nucleotides: TGTGCCAGCAGCTTTATACGGGGACTAGGTTTCTACGAGCAGTACTTC.